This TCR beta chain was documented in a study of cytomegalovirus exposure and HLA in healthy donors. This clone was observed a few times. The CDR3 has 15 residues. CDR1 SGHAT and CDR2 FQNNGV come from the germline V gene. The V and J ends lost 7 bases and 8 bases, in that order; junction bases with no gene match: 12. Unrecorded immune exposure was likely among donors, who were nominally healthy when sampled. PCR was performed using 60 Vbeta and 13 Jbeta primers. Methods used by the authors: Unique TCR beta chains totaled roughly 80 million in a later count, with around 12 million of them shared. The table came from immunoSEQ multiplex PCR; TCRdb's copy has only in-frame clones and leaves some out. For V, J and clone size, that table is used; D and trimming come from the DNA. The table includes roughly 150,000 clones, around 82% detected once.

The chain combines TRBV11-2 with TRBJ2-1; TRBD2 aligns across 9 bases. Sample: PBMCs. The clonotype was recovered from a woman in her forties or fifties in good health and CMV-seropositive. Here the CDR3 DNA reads TGTGCCAGCACCCTGAGTTCAGCGGGGGGTGATGAGCAGTTCTTC. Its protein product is CASTLSSAGGDEQFF.